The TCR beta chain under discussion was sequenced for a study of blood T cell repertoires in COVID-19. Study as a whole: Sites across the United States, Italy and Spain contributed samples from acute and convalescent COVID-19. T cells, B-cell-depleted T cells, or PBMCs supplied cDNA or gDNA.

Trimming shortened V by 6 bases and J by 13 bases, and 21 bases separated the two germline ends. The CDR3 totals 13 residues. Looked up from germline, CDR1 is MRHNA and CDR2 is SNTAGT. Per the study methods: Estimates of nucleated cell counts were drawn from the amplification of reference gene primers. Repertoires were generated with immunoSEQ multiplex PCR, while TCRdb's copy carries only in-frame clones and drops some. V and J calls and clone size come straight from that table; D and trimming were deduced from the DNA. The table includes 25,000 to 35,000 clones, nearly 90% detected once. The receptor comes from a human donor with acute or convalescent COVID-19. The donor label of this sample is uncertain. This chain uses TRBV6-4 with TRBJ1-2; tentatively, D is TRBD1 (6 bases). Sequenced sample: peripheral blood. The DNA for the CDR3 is TGTGCCAGCAGCTTCGGGACACGCCCCGGTATCACCTTC. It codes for CASSFGTRPGITF.